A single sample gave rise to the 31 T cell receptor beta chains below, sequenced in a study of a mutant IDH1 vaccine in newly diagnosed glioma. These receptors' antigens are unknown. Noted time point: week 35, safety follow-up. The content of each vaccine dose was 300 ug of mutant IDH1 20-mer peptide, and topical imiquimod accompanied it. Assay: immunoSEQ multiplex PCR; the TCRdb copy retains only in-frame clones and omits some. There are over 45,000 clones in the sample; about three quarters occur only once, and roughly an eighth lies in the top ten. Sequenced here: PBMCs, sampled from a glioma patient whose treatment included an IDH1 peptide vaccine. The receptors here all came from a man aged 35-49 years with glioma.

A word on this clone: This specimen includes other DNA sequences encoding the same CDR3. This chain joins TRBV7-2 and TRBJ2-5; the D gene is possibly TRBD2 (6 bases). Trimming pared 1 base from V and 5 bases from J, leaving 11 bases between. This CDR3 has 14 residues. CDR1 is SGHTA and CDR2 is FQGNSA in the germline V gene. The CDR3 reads CASSLGGSGETQYF. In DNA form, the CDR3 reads TGTGCCAGCAGCTTAGGAGGAAGCGGGGAGACCCAGTACTTC.

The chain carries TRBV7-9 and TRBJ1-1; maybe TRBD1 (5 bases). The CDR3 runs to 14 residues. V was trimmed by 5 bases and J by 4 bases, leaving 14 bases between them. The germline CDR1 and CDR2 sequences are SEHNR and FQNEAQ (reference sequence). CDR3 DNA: TGTGCCAGCAGCACTGCGCAGGGACCCACTGAAGCTTTCTTT. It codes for CASSTAQGPTEAFF.

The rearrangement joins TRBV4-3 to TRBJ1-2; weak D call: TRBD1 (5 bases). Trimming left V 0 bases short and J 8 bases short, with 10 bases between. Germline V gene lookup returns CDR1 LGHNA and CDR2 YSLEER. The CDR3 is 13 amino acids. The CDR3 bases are TGCGCCAGCAGCCAAGAGGAGGGGCTCGGCTACACCTTC. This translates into CASSQEEGLGYTF.

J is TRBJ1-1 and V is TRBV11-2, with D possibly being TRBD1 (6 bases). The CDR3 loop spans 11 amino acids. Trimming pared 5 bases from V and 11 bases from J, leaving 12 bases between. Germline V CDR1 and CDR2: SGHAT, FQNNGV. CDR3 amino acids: CASSRGALAFF. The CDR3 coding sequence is TGTGCCAGCAGCCGGGGGGCGCTTGCTTTCTTT.

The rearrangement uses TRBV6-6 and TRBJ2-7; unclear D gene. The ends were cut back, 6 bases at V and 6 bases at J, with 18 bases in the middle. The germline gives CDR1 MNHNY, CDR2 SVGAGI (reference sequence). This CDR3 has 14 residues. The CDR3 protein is CASRNQKPASEQYF. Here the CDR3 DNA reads TGTGCCAGCAGGAACCAGAAGCCCGCATCCGAGCAGTACTTC.

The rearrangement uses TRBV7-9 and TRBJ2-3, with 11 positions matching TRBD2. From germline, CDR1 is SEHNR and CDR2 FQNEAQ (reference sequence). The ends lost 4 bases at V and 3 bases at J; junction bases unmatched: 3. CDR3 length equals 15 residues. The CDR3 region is CASSWGLAETDTQYF. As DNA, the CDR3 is TGTGCCAGCAGCTGGGGACTAGCGGAAACAGATACGCAGTATTTT.

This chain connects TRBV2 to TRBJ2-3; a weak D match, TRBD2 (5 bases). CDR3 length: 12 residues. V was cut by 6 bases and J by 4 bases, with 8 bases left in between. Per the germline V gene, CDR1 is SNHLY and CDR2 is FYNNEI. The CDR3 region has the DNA TGTGCCAGCAGCCCACTAGCAGATACGCAGTATTTT. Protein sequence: CASSPLADTQYF.

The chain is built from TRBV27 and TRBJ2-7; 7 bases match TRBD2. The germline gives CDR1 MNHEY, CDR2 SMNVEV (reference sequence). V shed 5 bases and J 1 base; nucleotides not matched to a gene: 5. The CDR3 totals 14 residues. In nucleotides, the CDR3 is TGTGCCAGCAGTGCTAGCGGTCCTTCCTACGAGCAGTACTTC. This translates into CASSASGPSYEQYF.

Here the CDR3 DNA reads TGTGCCAGCAGTTTCGCCGGGACTAGCGACTACAATGAGCAGTTCTTC. As protein: CASSFAGTSDYNEQFF. V gene TRBV6-6 combines with J gene TRBJ2-1; 10 nucleotides match TRBD2. Per germline, CDR1 MNHNY and CDR2 SVGAGI (reference sequence). Trimming removed 4 bases from V and 3 bases from J; junction bases left unmatched: 6. This CDR3 has 16 amino acids.

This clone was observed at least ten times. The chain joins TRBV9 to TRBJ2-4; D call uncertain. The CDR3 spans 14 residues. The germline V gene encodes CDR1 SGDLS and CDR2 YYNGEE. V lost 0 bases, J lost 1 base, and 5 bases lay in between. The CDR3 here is CASSVGGAKNIQYF. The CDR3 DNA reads TGTGCCAGCAGCGTAGGTGGGGCCAAAAACATTCAGTACTTC.

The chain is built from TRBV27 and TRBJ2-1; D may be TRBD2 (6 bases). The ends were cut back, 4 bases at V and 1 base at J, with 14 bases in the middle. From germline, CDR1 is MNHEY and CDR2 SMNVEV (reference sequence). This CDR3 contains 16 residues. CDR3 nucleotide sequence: TGTGCCAGCAGTTGGTTAGCGGCGGCATCCTACAATGAGCAGTTCTTC. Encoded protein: CASSWLAAASYNEQFF.

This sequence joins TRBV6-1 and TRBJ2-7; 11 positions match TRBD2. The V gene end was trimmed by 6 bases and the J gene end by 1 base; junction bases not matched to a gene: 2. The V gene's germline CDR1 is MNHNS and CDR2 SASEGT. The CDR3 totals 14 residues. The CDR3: CASSLAGGSYEQYF. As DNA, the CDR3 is TGTGCCAGCAGCTTAGCGGGAGGGTCCTACGAGCAGTACTTC.

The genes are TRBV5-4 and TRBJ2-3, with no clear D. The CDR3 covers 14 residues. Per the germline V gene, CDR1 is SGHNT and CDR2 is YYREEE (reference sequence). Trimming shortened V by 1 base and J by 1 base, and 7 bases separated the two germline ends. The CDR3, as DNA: TGTGCCAGCAGCTTGTCTAGGGGCACAGATACGCAGTATTTT. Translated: CASSLSRGTDTQYF.

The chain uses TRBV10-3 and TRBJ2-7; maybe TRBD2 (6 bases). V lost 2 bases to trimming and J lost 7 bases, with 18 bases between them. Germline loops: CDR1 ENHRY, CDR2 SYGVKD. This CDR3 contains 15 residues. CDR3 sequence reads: CAISEGTPSFGEQYF. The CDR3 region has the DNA TGTGCCATCAGTGAGGGGACTCCCTCATTTGGGGAGCAGTACTTC.

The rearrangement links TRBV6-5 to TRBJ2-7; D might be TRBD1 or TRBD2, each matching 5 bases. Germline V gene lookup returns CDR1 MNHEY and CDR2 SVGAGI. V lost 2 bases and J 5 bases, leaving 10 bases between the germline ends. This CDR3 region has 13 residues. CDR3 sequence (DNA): TGTGCCAGCAGTTACGGGACCCAAGACGAGCAGTACTTC. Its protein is CASSYGTQDEQYF.

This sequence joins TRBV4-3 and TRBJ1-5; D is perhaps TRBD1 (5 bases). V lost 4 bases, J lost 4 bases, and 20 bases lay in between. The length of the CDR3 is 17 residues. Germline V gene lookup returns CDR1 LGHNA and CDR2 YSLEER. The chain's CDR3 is CASSPLRQGLRNQPQHF. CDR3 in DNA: TGCGCCAGCAGCCCACTGAGGCAGGGATTAAGAAATCAGCCCCAGCATTTT.

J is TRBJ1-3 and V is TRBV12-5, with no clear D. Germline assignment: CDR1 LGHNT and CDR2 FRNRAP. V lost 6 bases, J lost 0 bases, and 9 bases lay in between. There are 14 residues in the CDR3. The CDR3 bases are TGTGCTAGTGGGGTGACAAACTCTGGAAACACCATATATTTT. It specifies CASGVTNSGNTIYF.

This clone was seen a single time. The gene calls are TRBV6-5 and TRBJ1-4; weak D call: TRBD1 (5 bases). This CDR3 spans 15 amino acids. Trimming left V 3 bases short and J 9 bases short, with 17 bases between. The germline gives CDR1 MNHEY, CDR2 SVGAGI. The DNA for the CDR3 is TGTGCCAGCAGTTATCGGCAGGGTGTACGACAAAAACTGTTTTTT. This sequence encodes CASSYRQGVRQKLFF.

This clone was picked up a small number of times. In DNA form, the CDR3 reads TGTGCCAGCAGTTACTCGCGGGTGACTGAAGCTTTCTTT. Translating gives CASSYSRVTEAFF. This sequence joins TRBV6-5 and TRBJ1-1; no reliable D call. Trimming took 0 bases from V and 5 from J, leaving 7 bases between them. The CDR3 length is 13 residues. Germline V CDR1 and CDR2: MNHEY, SVGAGI.

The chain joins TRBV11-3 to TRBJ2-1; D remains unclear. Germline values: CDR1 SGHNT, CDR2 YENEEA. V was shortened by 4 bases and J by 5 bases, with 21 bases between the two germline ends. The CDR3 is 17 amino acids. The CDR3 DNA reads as TGTGCCAGCAGCTCCTTCCAAGGGCTAGGATTGGACAATGAGCAGTTCTTC. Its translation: CASSSFQGLGLDNEQFF.

CDR3 amino acids: CASSQAGGSPTGELFF. CDR3 coding DNA: TGTGCCAGCAGCCAAGCAGGCGGGAGTCCCACCGGGGAGCTGTTTTTT. This sequence joins TRBV14 and TRBJ2-2, with 7 positions matching TRBD2. V gave up 1 base and J gave up 4 bases; unmatched junction bases: 6. The CDR3 contains 16 residues. The germline V gene encodes CDR1 SGHDN and CDR2 FVKESK.

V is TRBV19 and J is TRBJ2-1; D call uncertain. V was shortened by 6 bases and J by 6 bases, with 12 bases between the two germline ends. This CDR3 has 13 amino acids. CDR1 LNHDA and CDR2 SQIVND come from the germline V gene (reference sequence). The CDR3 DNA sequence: TGTGCCAGTAGCCTCCGACTCGTCAATGAGCAGTTCTTC. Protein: CASSLRLVNEQFF.

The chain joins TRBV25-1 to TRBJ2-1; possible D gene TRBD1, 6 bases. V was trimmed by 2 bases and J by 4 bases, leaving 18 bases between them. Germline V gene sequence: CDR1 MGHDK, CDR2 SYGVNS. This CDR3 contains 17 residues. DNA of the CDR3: TGTGCCAGCAGTGAACAGGGGAGAGGTGGATTTTACAATGAGCAGTTCTTC. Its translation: CASSEQGRGGFYNEQFF.

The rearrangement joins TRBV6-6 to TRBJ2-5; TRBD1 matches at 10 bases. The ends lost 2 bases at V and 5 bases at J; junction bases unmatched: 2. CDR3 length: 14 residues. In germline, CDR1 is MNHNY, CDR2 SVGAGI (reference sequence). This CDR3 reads CASSYRTGGETQYF. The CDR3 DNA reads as TGTGCCAGCAGTTACCGGACAGGGGGGGAGACCCAGTACTTC.

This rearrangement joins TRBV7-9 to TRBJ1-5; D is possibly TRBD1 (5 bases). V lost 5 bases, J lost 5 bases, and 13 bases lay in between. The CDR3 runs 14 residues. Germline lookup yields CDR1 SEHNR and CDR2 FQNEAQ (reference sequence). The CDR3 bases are TGTGCCAGCAGCCTAGGACAAGCAGATCAGCCCCAGCATTTT. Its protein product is CASSLGQADQPQHF.

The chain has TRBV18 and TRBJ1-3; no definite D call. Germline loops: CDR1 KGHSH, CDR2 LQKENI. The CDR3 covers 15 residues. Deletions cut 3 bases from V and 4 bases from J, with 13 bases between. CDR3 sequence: CASSPAAHRGNTIYF. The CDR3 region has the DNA TGTGCCAGCTCACCGGCGGCACATCGGGGAAACACCATATATTTT.

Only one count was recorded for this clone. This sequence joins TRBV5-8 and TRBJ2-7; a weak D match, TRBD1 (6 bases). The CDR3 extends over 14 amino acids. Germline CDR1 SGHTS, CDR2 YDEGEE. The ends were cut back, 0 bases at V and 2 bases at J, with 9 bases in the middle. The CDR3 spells CASSLVKGAYEQYF. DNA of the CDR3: TGTGCCAGCAGCTTGGTCAAGGGGGCCTACGAGCAGTACTTC.

CDR3 DNA: TGTGCCAGCTCACCAAGGGGACAGGGGCCTGGGGCCAACGTCCTGACTTTC. It codes for CASSPRGQGPGANVLTF. This chain uses TRBV18 with TRBJ2-6, with 10 bases lining up with TRBD1. Per the germline V gene, CDR1 is KGHSH and CDR2 is LQKENI. The CDR3 loop spans 17 amino acids. Trimming cost V 2 bases and J 2 bases; bases outside gene matches: 3.

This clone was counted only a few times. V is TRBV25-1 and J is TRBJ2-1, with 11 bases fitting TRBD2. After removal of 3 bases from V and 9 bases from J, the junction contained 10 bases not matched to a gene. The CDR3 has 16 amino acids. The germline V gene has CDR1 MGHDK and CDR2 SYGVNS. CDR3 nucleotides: TGTGCCAGCAGTGAGTCTAGCGGGAGGAGTCGGGGTGAGCAGTTCTTC. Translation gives CASSESSGRSRGEQFF.

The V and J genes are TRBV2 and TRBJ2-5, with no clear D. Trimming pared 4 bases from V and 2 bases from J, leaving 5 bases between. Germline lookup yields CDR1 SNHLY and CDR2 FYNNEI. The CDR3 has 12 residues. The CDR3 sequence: CASSGRQETQYF. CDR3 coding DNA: TGTGCCAGCAGTGGTCGGCAAGAGACCCAGTACTTC.

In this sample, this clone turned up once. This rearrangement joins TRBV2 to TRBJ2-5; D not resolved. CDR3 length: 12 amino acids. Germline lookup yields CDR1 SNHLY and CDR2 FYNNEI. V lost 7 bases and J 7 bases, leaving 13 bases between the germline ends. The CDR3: CASTPTWGTQYF. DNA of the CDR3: TGTGCCAGCACCCCAACCTGGGGGACCCAGTACTTC.